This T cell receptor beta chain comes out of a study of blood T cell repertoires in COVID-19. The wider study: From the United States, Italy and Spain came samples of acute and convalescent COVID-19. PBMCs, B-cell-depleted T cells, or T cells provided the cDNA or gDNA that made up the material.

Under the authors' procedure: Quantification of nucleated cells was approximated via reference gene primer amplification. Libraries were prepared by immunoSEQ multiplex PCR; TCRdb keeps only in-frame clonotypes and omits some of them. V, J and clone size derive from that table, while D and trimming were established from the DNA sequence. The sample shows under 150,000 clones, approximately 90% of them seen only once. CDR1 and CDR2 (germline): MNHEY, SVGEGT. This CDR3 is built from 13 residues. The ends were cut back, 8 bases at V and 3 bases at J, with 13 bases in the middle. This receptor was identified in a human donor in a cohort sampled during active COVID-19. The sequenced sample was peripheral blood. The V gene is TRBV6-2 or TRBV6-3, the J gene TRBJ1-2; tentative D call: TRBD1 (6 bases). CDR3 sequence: CASGPDRYYGYTF. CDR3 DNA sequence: TGTGCCAGCGGCCCTGACAGGTACTATGGCTACACCTTC.